A single sample is the source of the 17 T cell receptor beta chains below, sequenced in a study of blood T cell repertoires in COVID-19. TCRdb's table, derived via immunoSEQ multiplex PCR, lists solely in-frame clones and lacks some. Of roughly 100,000 clones listed, 80% to 90% are singletons. The sequencing sample was made of peripheral blood. These receptors all stem from a woman between 55 and 75 years old with acute or convalescent COVID-19.

This chain joins TRBV5-1 and TRBJ1-1; maybe TRBD1 (6 bases). V was pared by 4 bases and J by 1 base, with 14 bases between. CDR1 SGHRS and CDR2 YFSETQ come from the germline V gene. CDR3 size: 15 residues. In nucleotides, the CDR3 is TGCGCCAGCAGCATTATGGACAGTAGGAACACTGAAGCTTTCTTT. Translation: CASSIMDSRNTEAFF.

This chain uses TRBV5-5 with TRBJ2-5; D remains ambiguous. This CDR3 comprises 14 residues. The V gene lost 0 bases and the J gene lost 2 bases, with 8 bases spanning the gap. Germline loops: CDR1 SGHKS, CDR2 YYEKEE (reference sequence). The CDR3, as DNA: TGTGCCAGCAGCTTGGGTCAGAGGCAAGAGACCCAGTACTTC. It encodes CASSLGQRQETQYF.

CDR3 DNA: TGTGCCAGCAGTTCACCGGCGGGCACTGAAGCTTTCTTT. Protein sequence: CASSSPAGTEAFF. The chain has TRBV28 and TRBJ1-1; D not resolved. The germline V gene has CDR1 MDHEN and CDR2 SYDVKM. The CDR3 runs to 13 residues. V was pared by 4 bases and J by 4 bases, with 10 bases between.

This chain links TRBV12-3 or TRBV12-4 with TRBJ1-1, with TRBD1 matching 8 bases. The V gene end was trimmed by 6 bases and the J gene end by 12 bases; junction bases not matched to a gene: 9. This CDR3 has 12 amino acids. CDR3 in amino acids: CASREDRGETFF. The CDR3 region has the DNA TGTGCCAGCAGAGAAGACAGGGGTGAGACTTTCTTT.

The chain recombines TRBV7-9 with TRBJ1-1; D may be TRBD1 (5 bases). This CDR3 contains 15 residues. Germline V gene sequence: CDR1 SEHNR, CDR2 FQNEAQ (reference sequence). V gave up 0 bases and J gave up 3 bases, with 11 bases separating them. The DNA of the CDR3 is TGTGCCAGCAGCTTAGCTACAGGTACCCACACTGAAGCTTTCTTT. Translation gives CASSLATGTHTEAFF. Filled out from reference TRBV7-9 and TRBJ1-1, the complete variable domain reads DTGVSQNPRHKITKRGQNVTFRCDPISEHNRLYWYRQTLGQGPEFLTYFQNEAQLEKSRLLSDRFSAERPKGSFSTLEIQRTEQGDSAMYLCASSLATGTHTEAFFGQGTRLTVV.

The J gene is TRBJ2-4, the V gene TRBV3-1 (or the pseudogene TRBV3-2), with D maybe TRBD1 (8 bases). The germline V gene encodes CDR1 LGHDT and CDR2 YNNKEL (reference sequence). The CDR3 is made up of 12 amino acids. Trimming removed 11 bases at V and 7 bases at J, with 15 bases between. Written as DNA, the CDR3 is TGTGCCTCTGGACAGGGAGGGAACATTCAGTACTTC. It yields the protein CASGQGGNIQYF.

This chain joins TRBV24-1 and TRBJ1-2; D not certain. The V end was cut by 1 base, the J end by 8 bases, with 7 bases between. CDR1 and CDR2 from the germline V gene are KGHDR and SFDVKD. The CDR3 totals 12 residues. The CDR3 reads CATSDFPGGYTF. CDR3 bases: TGTGCCACCAGTGATTTTCCGGGGGGCTACACCTTC.

This chain uses TRBV5-4 with TRBJ1-2; D not certain. Germline V gene sequence: CDR1 SGHNT, CDR2 YYREEE (reference sequence). There are 14 residues in the CDR3. V lost 0 bases, J lost 4 bases, and 10 bases lay in between. CDR3 amino acids: CASSLERSRYGYTF. The CDR3 DNA follows: TGTGCCAGCAGCTTGGAGAGATCCCGCTATGGCTACACCTTC. Drawing the rest from reference TRBV5-4 and TRBJ1-2, the complete variable domain is ETGVTQSPTHLIKTRGQQVTLRCSSQSGHNTVSWYQQALGQGPQFIFQYYREEENGRGNFPPRFSGLQFPNYSSELNVNALELDDSALYLCASSLERSRYGYTFGSGTRLTVV.

The chain employs TRBV24-1 and TRBJ1-2, with 8 positions matching TRBD1. The CDR3 has 17 residues. The J segment lost 9 bases and the V segment lost 3 bases, leaving 17 bases of the junction unmatched. Germline-derived CDR1 and CDR2 are KGHDR and SFDVKD. This CDR3 is CATSDPTLGQDYESYTF. DNA for the CDR3: TGTGCCACCAGTGATCCCACGCTGGGACAGGACTACGAGAGCTACACCTTC.

This clone was seen just once. The V call is TRBV28, the J call TRBJ1-1; TRBD1 matches 9 bases. This CDR3 is built from 14 residues. Germline V gene sequence: CDR1 MDHEN, CDR2 SYDVKM. V gave up 6 bases and J gave up 4 bases; unmatched junction bases: 6. CDR3 in DNA: TGTGCCAGCAGGGTGGGGGACAGGGTCACTGAAGCTTTCTTT. Translated: CASRVGDRVTEAFF.

The chain joins TRBV5-6 to TRBJ2-1; 13 nucleotides line up with TRBD2. The junction had 2 bases not matched to a gene; V was cut back by 2 bases and J by 3 bases. CDR1 and CDR2 from the germline V gene are SGHDT and YYEEEE. The CDR3 sequence is 16 residues long. The CDR3 DNA reads as TGTGCCAGCAGCTTCGGGACTAGCGGGAACTACAATGAGCAGTTCTTC. Its protein is CASSFGTSGNYNEQFF. The full variable domain, in which reference TRBV5-6 and TRBJ2-1 provide the parts outside the CDR3, is DAGVTQSPTHLIKTRGQQVTLRCSPKSGHDTVSWYQQALGQGPQFIFQYYEEEERQRGNFPDRFSGHQFPNYSSELNVNALLLGDSALYLCASSFGTSGNYNEQFFGPGTRLTVL.

V usage is TRBV10-3 and J usage is TRBJ1-1, with D possibly being TRBD1 (5 bases). This CDR3 has 14 residues. CDR1 is ENHRY, CDR2 SYGVKD, per germline. Trimming stripped 6 bases from V and 0 bases from J, with 11 bases between. CDR3 sequence: CAIRQDLMNTEAFF. The CDR3, as DNA: TGTGCCATCAGACAGGACCTTATGAACACTGAAGCTTTCTTT.

This clone showed up just a few times. The chain links TRBV20-1 to TRBJ2-7; a weak D match, TRBD2 (5 bases). Trimming pared 6 bases from V and 4 bases from J, leaving 10 bases between. Germline V gene lookup returns CDR1 DFQATT and CDR2 SNEGSKA (reference sequence). CDR3 size: 11 residues. CDR3 amino acids: CSAPERYEQYF. CDR3 bases: TGCAGTGCGCCTGAGCGGTACGAGCAGTACTTC.

The genes are TRBV28 and TRBJ1-5, with 7 bases lining up with TRBD1. This CDR3 is 14 amino acids long. Germline CDR1 reads MDHEN; CDR2 reads SYDVKM. V lost 5 bases to trimming and J lost 4 bases; unmatched junction nucleotides: 5. The DNA for the CDR3 is TGTGCCAGCAGTGCGGGACAGCAAAATCAGCCCCAGCATTTT. Encoded protein: CASSAGQQNQPQHF.

The V gene is TRBV19, the J gene TRBJ1-1, with no clear D. V was cut by 0 bases and J by 6 bases, with 11 bases left in between. The CDR3 has 14 residues. Per the germline V gene, CDR1 is LNHDA and CDR2 is SQIVND (reference sequence). The CDR3 reads CASSIDPARAEAFF. The CDR3 DNA sequence: TGTGCCAGTAGTATAGACCCGGCGAGGGCTGAAGCTTTCTTT.

The chain links TRBV5-1 to TRBJ2-1, with D possibly TRBD2 on 6 matching bases. The CDR3 length is 14 residues. Germline CDR1 SGHRS, CDR2 YFSETQ. The V and J ends lost 4 bases and 5 bases respectively, with 13 bases between them. CDR3 loop: CASSAGTVNNEQFF. Written as DNA, the CDR3 is TGCGCCAGCAGCGCCGGGACTGTGAACAATGAGCAGTTCTTC.

This chain joins TRBV6-5 and TRBJ2-2; D is unresolved. CDR1 is MNHEY, CDR2 SVGAGI, per germline. Trimming shortened V by 4 bases and J by 0 bases, and 6 bases separated the two germline ends. CDR3 length: 14 amino acids. CDR3 sequence (DNA): TGTGCCAGCAGTTTGACTGCGAACACCGGGGAGCTGTTTTTT. Protein sequence: CASSLTANTGELFF.